What follows describes a single TCR beta chain. This sample is part of a study of blood T cell repertoires in COVID-19. Study as a whole: The United States, Italy and Spain provided the acute and convalescent COVID-19 samples. The analysed material was cDNA or gDNA that came from T cells, B-cell-depleted T cells, or PBMCs.

Authors' processing steps: How many nucleated cells were present was estimated from reference gene primer amplification. Using immunoSEQ multiplex PCR, the repertoire was profiled, and TCRdb retains in-frame clones only, with some absent. V and J calls and clone size are those listed in that table; D and trimming were worked out from the DNA. This sample yields over 250,000 clones, of which 89% are seen a single time; approximately 13% belongs to the top ten. J gave up 0 bases and V 2 bases, and 5 bases lay outside the gene matches. Germline V lookup: CDR1 SGHTA, CDR2 FQGTGA. CDR3 length: 16 amino acids.

The TCR sequence derives from a woman aged 55 to 70 with acute or convalescent COVID-19. The sequenced material came from peripheral blood. The chain uses TRBV7-3 and TRBJ2-3; 7 nucleotides line up with TRBD2. CDR3 sequence reads: CASSLVSGGSTDTQYF. CDR3 nucleotide sequence: TGTGCCAGCAGCTTAGTCTCGGGGGGTAGCACAGATACGCAGTATTTT.